These T cell receptor beta chains were read from a single sample in a study of T cell responses to AZD1222 COVID-19 vaccine. Produced via immunoSEQ multiplex PCR; TCRdb's table is partial and in-frame only. The data show about 150,000 clones, roughly 87% seen once. The source material was peripheral blood, sampled 28 days after the second AZD1222 dose. The receptor set was obtained from an adult who received the AZD1222 COVID-19 vaccine. Both conserved end residues are part of each CDR3. The D gene is left open where the match is weak. Clone size, where shown, is once, few, many, or a class for clones that have expanded.

>TRBJ1-4|.|TRBV5-8|.
CASSLVPGENEKLFF
TGTGCCAGCAGCTTGGTCCCAGGAGAGAATGAAAAACTGTTTTTT
>TRBJ1-6|TRBD1|TRBV30|.
CAWSVQGIYNSPLHF
TGTGCCTGGAGTGTACAGGGGATATATAATTCACCCCTCCACTTT
>TRBJ1-5|TRBD1|TRBV30|once
CAWSRGQHNQPQHF
TGTGCCTGGAGTAGGGGACAGCACAATCAGCCCCAGCATTTT
>TRBJ2-5|.|TRBV7-2|.
CASRERGAPQETQYF
TGTGCCAGCAGAGAAAGGGGGGCTCCCCAAGAGACCCAGTACTTC
>TRBJ2-1|.|TRBV24-1|.
CATSDQGGLFNEQFF
TGTGCCACCAGTGATCAGGGGGGGCTTTTCAATGAGCAGTTCTTC
>TRBJ1-3|.|TRBV25-1|few
CASAAGADGNTIYF
TGTGCCAGCGCAGCTGGGGCGGACGGAAACACCATATATTTT
>TRBJ1-2|TRBD1|TRBV18|.
CASSLTGDGYTF
TGTGCCAGCTCCTTAACAGGGGATGGCTACACCTTC
>TRBJ1-5|.|TRBV28|.
CALGGGLQPQHF
TGTGCCTTAGGCGGGGGGCTTCAGCCCCAGCATTTT
>TRBJ2-7|.|TRBV9|.
CASSVGLSYEQYF
TGTGCCAGCAGCGTAGGTCTCTCCTACGAGCAGTACTTC
>TRBJ2-2|.|TRBV5-1|.
CASSYDSGRELFF
TGCGCCAGCAGCTATGACTCCGGGAGGGAGCTGTTTTTT
>TRBJ1-4|.|TRBV10-2|.
CASTSREGWEKLFF
TGCGCCAGCACTTCCCGGGAGGGTTGGGAAAAACTGTTTTTT
>TRBJ2-7|TRBD2|TRBV9|.
CASSARLAGGRYEQYF
TGTGCCAGCAGCGCTCGACTAGCGGGAGGGCGATACGAGCAGTACTTC
>TRBJ1-1|.|TRBV29-1|once
CSVGRTVNTEAFF
TGCAGCGTTGGAAGGACGGTGAACACTGAAGCTTTCTTT
>TRBJ1-6|.|TRBV7-3|.
CASRGGGNGSPLHF
TGTGCCAGCAGGGGAGGTGGAAATGGATCACCCCTCCACTTT
>TRBJ1-2|.|TRBV5-8|.
CASRNENRAGYTF
TGTGCCAGCAGGAATGAGAACAGGGCTGGCTACACCTTC
>TRBJ2-1|.|TRBV24-1|.
CATSDAQGGSYNEQFF
TGTGCCACCAGTGATGCACAGGGCGGCTCCTACAATGAGCAGTTCTTC
>TRBJ2-7|TRBD2|TRBV3-1/TRBV3-2|.
CASSQAGGPGEQYF
TGTGCCAGCAGCCAAGCGGGGGGGCCCGGCGAGCAGTACTTC
>TRBJ1-2|.|TRBV28|.
CASSLEGVNYGYTF
TGTGCCAGCAGTTTAGAGGGAGTTAACTATGGCTACACCTTC
>TRBJ2-7|TRBD1|TRBV6-1|.
CASSEWAWSGTGGHEQYF
TGTGCCAGCAGTGAATGGGCGTGGTCCGGGACAGGGGGCCACGAGCAGTACTTC
>TRBJ2-7|.|TRBV5-1|.
CASSLVGAHEQYF
TGCGCCAGCAGCTTAGTGGGGGCCCACGAGCAGTACTTC